Detailed here is one T cell receptor beta chain. In the authors' workflow: The assay estimated nucleated cells by amplifying reference gene primers. Clones were read by immunoSEQ multiplex PCR, and TCRdb kept only the in-frame ones, dropping some. D and trimming come from the DNA, and the V and J calls and clone size come from that table. The table lists about 63,000 clones, 80% to 90% of them singletons. This CDR3 comprises 13 residues. Germline CDR1 MNHNY, CDR2 SVGAGI (reference sequence). V was pared by 8 bases and J by 4 bases, with 12 bases between. The sample originates from a study of blood T cell repertoires in COVID-19.

The sequencing sample was made of peripheral blood. This chain uses TRBV6-6 with TRBJ1-5; D remains ambiguous. This TCR was sampled from a human donor in a cohort sampled during active COVID-19. CDR3 nucleotides: TGTGCCAGCGTCCGTTCGGGGAATCAGCCCCAGCATTTT. Translation gives CASVRSGNQPQHF.